This entry is about one T cell receptor beta chain. The antigen is undetermined. Looked up from germline, CDR1 is SGHTA and CDR2 is FQGTGA. Trimming left V 5 bases short and J 4 bases short, with 12 bases between. The CDR3 covers 14 residues. The record originates from a study of cytomegalovirus exposure and HLA in healthy donors. Overall study context: An earlier analysis identified 117 million unique TCR beta sequences in 150 million to 200 million T cells.

It was with 60 Vbeta and 13 Jbeta primers that the PCR ran. The table came from immunoSEQ multiplex PCR; TCRdb's copy has only in-frame clones and leaves some out. The sample records about 180,000 clones, around 84% being singletons. General observations from the study: The productive fraction for most TCR beta V segments was about 87% or about 30% in an earlier analysis. In terms of immune exposure information, only CMV serostatus was available.

V and J are TRBV7-3 and TRBJ1-5; the D is unclear. The receptor comes from a boy aged 2 to 9 in good health and CMV-seronegative. What was sequenced was PBMCs. As DNA, the CDR3 is TGTGCCAGCAGCCATGGTCGGGGAAATCAGCCCCAGCATTTT. Amino acids: CASSHGRGNQPQHF.